What follows describes a single T cell receptor beta chain. Generated by immunoSEQ multiplex PCR, the TCRdb table keeps only in-frame clones and is missing some. The sample yields approximately 220,000 clones, around 82% seen once. This CDR3 comprises 13 residues. Trimming took 9 bases from V and 9 from J, leaving 15 bases between them. Germline-derived CDR1 and CDR2 are MNHEY and SVGAGI. No more than 2 weeks before study entry, exposed participants had met a case of COVID-19. The data belong to a study of blood T cell repertoires in COVID-19. Study-wide background: PBMCs, B-cell-depleted T cells, or T cells provided the cDNA or gDNA that made up the material.

The rearrangement joins TRBV6-5 to TRBJ1-6; no clear D gene. The sample comprised PBMCs or T cells enriched from blood (not recorded which). This receptor was obtained from a woman in her forties or fifties who had been exposed to COVID-19. The CDR3 sequence: CASGEGRTSPLHF. Written as DNA, the CDR3 is TGTGCCAGTGGGGAGGGAAGGACTTCACCCCTCCACTTT.